This TCR beta chain was sequenced during a study of CD8+ T cells in alopecia areata. Study-level background: Treatment of the treated patients consisted of oral tofacitinib, 5 to 10 mg twice daily.

Extraction and reverse transcription of RNA yielded cDNA as the sequencing template. Sequencing used immunoSEQ multiplex PCR; TCRdb keeps in-frame clones, though not all of them. The sample shows some 80,000 clones, about 71% of them seen only once. Treatment given: oral pan-JAK inhibitor, 5-10 mg twice daily. Cell sorting on a FACSAria was used to separate CD4+ and CD8+ T cells from the PBMCs. Germline loops: CDR1 GTSNPN, CDR2 SVGIG (reference sequence). V dropped 5 bases and J dropped 4; count of bases not matched to a gene: 4. The CDR3 runs 13 residues. The origin of this receptor is a human donor with alopecia areata. This sample comprised CD8+ T cells sorted from blood, obtained at week 24, from a patient treated with tofacitinib. This sequence joins TRBV30 and TRBJ2-4; 8 bases agree with TRBD1. In DNA form, the CDR3 reads TGTGCCTGGGAGGACAGGGTGAAAAACATTCAGTACTTC. This sequence encodes CAWEDRVKNIQYF.